This T cell receptor beta chain was obtained from a study of blood T cell repertoires in COVID-19. V was shortened by 6 bases and J by 7 bases, with 16 bases between the two germline ends. This CDR3 has 13 amino acids. CDR1 and CDR2 (germline): MNHEY, SVGAGI. The protocol was immunoSEQ multiplex PCR, while the TCRdb copy is restricted to in-frame clones and leaves out a portion. The sample yields roughly 180,000 clones, 79% seen once. The receptor comes from a man between 60 and 70 years old with active or convalescent COVID-19. The sample taken for sequencing was peripheral blood. The rearrangement uses TRBV6-5 and TRBJ2-7, with unresolved D. Here the CDR3 reads CASSLDSRREQYF. The CDR3 region has the DNA TGTGCCAGCAGCCTCGACTCTAGGCGGGAGCAGTACTTC.